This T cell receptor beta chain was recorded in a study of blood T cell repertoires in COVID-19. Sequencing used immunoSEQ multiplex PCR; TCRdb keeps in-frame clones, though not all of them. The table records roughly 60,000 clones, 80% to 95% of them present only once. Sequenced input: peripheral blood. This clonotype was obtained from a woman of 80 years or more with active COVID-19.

The CDR3 sequence: CASSSLDDPPGSNQPQHF. CDR3 in DNA: TGCGCCAGCAGCTCTCTCGATGATCCCCCGGGTAGCAATCAGCCCCAGCATTTT. J is TRBJ1-5 and V is TRBV4-1; D unresolved. The CDR3 extends over 18 amino acids. CDR1 is MGHRA, CDR2 YSYEKL, per germline. V lost 5 bases to trimming and J lost 0 bases, with 20 bases between them.